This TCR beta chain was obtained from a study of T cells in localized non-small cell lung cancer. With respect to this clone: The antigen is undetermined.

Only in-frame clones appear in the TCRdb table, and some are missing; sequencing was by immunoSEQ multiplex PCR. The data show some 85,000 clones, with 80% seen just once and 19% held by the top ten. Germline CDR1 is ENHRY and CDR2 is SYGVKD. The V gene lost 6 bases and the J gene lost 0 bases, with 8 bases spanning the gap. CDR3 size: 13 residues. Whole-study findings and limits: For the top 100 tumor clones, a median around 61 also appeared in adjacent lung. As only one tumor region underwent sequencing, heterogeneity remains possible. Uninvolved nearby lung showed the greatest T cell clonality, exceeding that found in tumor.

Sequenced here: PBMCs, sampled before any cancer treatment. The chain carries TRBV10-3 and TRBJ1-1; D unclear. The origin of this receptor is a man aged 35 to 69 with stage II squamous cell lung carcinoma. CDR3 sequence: CAISPTVNTEAFF. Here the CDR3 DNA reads TGTGCCATCAGCCCGACGGTGAACACTGAAGCTTTCTTT.